The clone carrying this T cell receptor (beta chain) was detected only a few times. Its antigen is undetermined. The sample originates from a study of cytomegalovirus exposure and HLA in healthy donors. In the study overall: Earlier work reported 117 million unique TCR beta sequences from about 200 million T cells. General observations from the study: Likely technical artifact: a cluster of highly shared sequence variants.

The V and J ends lost 4 bases and 2 bases respectively, with 10 bases between them. Per the germline V gene, CDR1 is SGHKS and CDR2 is YYEKEE (reference sequence). The CDR3 runs 13 residues. 60 Vbeta and 13 Jbeta primers were used in PCR. TCRdb keeps only in-frame clones here, not all; method: immunoSEQ multiplex PCR. The sample lists about 70,000 clones, 70% to 85% occurring once. This chain connects TRBV5-5 to TRBJ2-7, with a tentative D call TRBD2 (5 bases). Material: PBMCs. The clonotype originates from a human donor in good health. The CDR3 region has the DNA TGTGCCAGCAGCCCCGGGGTAACCTACGAGCAGTACTTC. This encodes CASSPGVTYEQYF.